Listed below are T cell receptor beta chains from one sample, sequenced in a study of shared T cell receptors in the human thymus. Produced via immunoSEQ multiplex PCR; TCRdb's table is partial and in-frame only. This sample has more than 300,000 clones, with roughly 94% found just once. Sequenced input: thymocytes. The receptors derive from a human donor. Each CDR3 is given with its conserved first and last residue. Fields, in order: V gene, clone size, D gene, J gene, CDR3 protein, CDR3 DNA. The D gene is left open where the match is weak. Clone size is shown for a subset of rows, as once, few, many or a class of expanded clone.

V gene: TRBV6-4; clone size: -; D gene: TRBD2; J gene: TRBJ2-7; CDR3 protein: CASSDSGIAGAPAREQYF; CDR3 DNA: TGTGCCAGCAGTGACTCCGGTATAGCGGGAGCCCCTGCGAGAGAGCAGTACTTC
V gene: TRBV12-5; clone size: -; D gene: -; J gene: TRBJ2-5; CDR3 protein: CASGLGGPSAETQYF; CDR3 DNA: TGTGCTAGTGGTTTGGGAGGCCCCTCCGCAGAGACCCAGTACTTC
V gene: TRBV10-1; clone size: -; D gene: TRBD2; J gene: TRBJ2-1; CDR3 protein: CASSEGRLAAMGEQFF; CDR3 DNA: TGCGCCAGCAGTGAGGGTAGACTAGCGGCGATGGGTGAGCAGTTCTTC
V gene: TRBV28; clone size: -; D gene: TRBD1; J gene: TRBJ1-5; CDR3 protein: CASSQGDLRQPQHF; CDR3 DNA: TGTGCCAGCAGTCAGGGGGACCTTCGACAGCCCCAGCATTTT
V gene: TRBV28; clone size: -; D gene: -; J gene: TRBJ1-2; CDR3 protein: CASSFEPGPNYGYTF; CDR3 DNA: TGTGCCAGCAGTTTTGAACCCGGGCCGAACTATGGCTACACCTTC
V gene: TRBV6-4; clone size: -; D gene: TRBD2; J gene: TRBJ2-7; CDR3 protein: CASSDETSGRAPTPYEQYF; CDR3 DNA: TGTGCCAGCAGTGACGAGACTAGCGGGAGGGCCCCAACCCCCTACGAGCAGTACTTC
V gene: TRBV28; clone size: -; D gene: TRBD1; J gene: TRBJ1-5; CDR3 protein: CASSCRGTDHSNQPQHF; CDR3 DNA: TGTGCCAGCAGCTGTCGGGGGACAGACCATAGCAATCAGCCCCAGCATTTT
V gene: TRBV6-4; clone size: once; D gene: -; J gene: TRBJ2-1; CDR3 protein: CASSDSKRGEQFF; CDR3 DNA: TGTGCCAGCAGTGACTCTAAGCGAGGCGAGCAGTTCTTC
V gene: TRBV6-4; clone size: -; D gene: -; J gene: TRBJ2-1; CDR3 protein: CASSEVTTQDYNEQFF; CDR3 DNA: TGTGCCAGCAGTGAGGTGACTACCCAAGACTACAATGAGCAGTTCTTC
V gene: TRBV2; clone size: once; D gene: -; J gene: TRBJ2-3; CDR3 protein: CASDRSTDTQYF; CDR3 DNA: TGTGCCAGCGATCGTAGCACAGATACGCAGTATTTT
V gene: TRBV4-1; clone size: -; D gene: TRBD1; J gene: TRBJ1-2; CDR3 protein: CASSPLGRTGGSSPFNYGYTF; CDR3 DNA: TGCGCCAGCAGCCCCCTTGGGCGCACAGGGGGCTCTAGCCCTTTTAACTATGGCTACACCTTC
V gene: TRBV7-3; clone size: once; D gene: TRBD2; J gene: TRBJ2-2; CDR3 protein: CASSWETSGNTGELFF; CDR3 DNA: TGTGCCAGCAGCTGGGAGACTAGCGGGAACACCGGGGAGCTGTTTTTT
V gene: TRBV15; clone size: -; D gene: -; J gene: TRBJ2-1; CDR3 protein: CATSTLEGAHNEQFF; CDR3 DNA: TGTGCCACCAGCACCTTGGAGGGGGCCCACAATGAGCAGTTCTTC
V gene: TRBV10-3; clone size: -; D gene: TRBD1; J gene: TRBJ2-1; CDR3 protein: CAISEPGTEMYNEQFF; CDR3 DNA: TGTGCCATCAGTGAGCCCGGGACAGAAATGTACAATGAGCAGTTCTTC
V gene: TRBV6-4; clone size: -; D gene: -; J gene: TRBJ2-3; CDR3 protein: CASTDSTDTQYF; CDR3 DNA: TGTGCCAGCACGGACAGCACAGATACGCAGTATTTT
V gene: TRBV11-2; clone size: -; D gene: TRBD2; J gene: TRBJ2-3; CDR3 protein: CASSLEPPIAGRAGDTQYF; CDR3 DNA: TGTGCCAGCAGCTTAGAGCCCCCGATAGCGGGGAGGGCCGGAGATACGCAGTATTTT
V gene: TRBV2; clone size: -; D gene: -; J gene: TRBJ1-5; CDR3 protein: CASSVHRYNQPQHF; CDR3 DNA: TGTGCCAGCAGTGTGCACAGGTACAATCAGCCCCAGCATTTT
V gene: TRBV29-1; clone size: -; D gene: -; J gene: TRBJ1-3; CDR3 protein: CSDLLLQLSGNTIYF; CDR3 DNA: TGCAGCGACCTTTTGTTACAGCTCTCTGGAAACACCATATATTTT
V gene: TRBV11-2; clone size: -; D gene: -; J gene: TRBJ2-1; CDR3 protein: CASSLLGFAGACEQFF; CDR3 DNA: TGTGCCAGCAGCTTACTGGGATTTGCAGGGGCTTGTGAGCAGTTCTTC
V gene: TRBV28; clone size: -; D gene: TRBD2; J gene: TRBJ2-5; CDR3 protein: CASRSQREGRETQYF; CDR3 DNA: TGTGCCAGCAGGTCCCAGCGGGAGGGCCGGGAGACCCAGTACTTC
V gene: TRBV2; clone size: -; D gene: -; J gene: TRBJ2-3; CDR3 protein: CASLSGPLTDTQYF; CDR3 DNA: TGTGCCAGCCTATCAGGACCCCTCACAGATACGCAGTATTTT
V gene: TRBV27; clone size: -; D gene: TRBD2; J gene: TRBJ2-7; CDR3 protein: CASIPGGEQYF; CDR3 DNA: TGTGCCAGCATCCCGGGGGGCGAGCAGTACTTC
V gene: TRBV27; clone size: -; D gene: -; J gene: TRBJ2-7; CDR3 protein: CASSLASPYSYEQYF; CDR3 DNA: TGTGCCAGCAGTTTAGCTAGCCCCTACTCCTACGAGCAGTACTTC
V gene: TRBV5-6; clone size: -; D gene: -; J gene: TRBJ1-2; CDR3 protein: CASSPESRNYGYTF; CDR3 DNA: TGTGCCAGCAGCCCTGAGAGCAGGAACTATGGCTACACCTTC
V gene: TRBV9; clone size: -; D gene: TRBD2; J gene: TRBJ2-7; CDR3 protein: CASSVAQISGIYEQYF; CDR3 DNA: TGTGCCAGCAGCGTAGCCCAGATTAGCGGGATTTACGAGCAGTACTTC
V gene: TRBV11-1; clone size: -; D gene: TRBD1; J gene: TRBJ1-3; CDR3 protein: CASSLGPQGARGNTIYF; CDR3 DNA: TGTGCCAGCAGCTTGGGACCACAGGGGGCGCGTGGAAACACCATATATTTT
V gene: TRBV2; clone size: -; D gene: TRBD2; J gene: TRBJ2-1; CDR3 protein: CASRGLADPYNEQFF; CDR3 DNA: TGTGCCAGCAGGGGACTAGCCGACCCCTACAATGAGCAGTTCTTC
V gene: TRBV14; clone size: -; D gene: -; J gene: TRBJ2-7; CDR3 protein: CASSQYRRGNYEQYF; CDR3 DNA: TGTGCCAGCAGCCAATACCGACGGGGAAACTACGAGCAGTACTTC
V gene: TRBV5-4; clone size: -; D gene: -; J gene: TRBJ2-7; CDR3 protein: CASSAADSCEQYF; CDR3 DNA: TGTGCCAGCAGCGCGGCGGACAGTTGCGAGCAGTACTTC
V gene: TRBV29-1; clone size: once; D gene: TRBD1; J gene: TRBJ2-7; CDR3 protein: CSVRDRSYEQYF; CDR3 DNA: TGCAGCGTTCGGGACAGATCCTACGAGCAGTACTTC
V gene: TRBV27; clone size: -; D gene: TRBD2; J gene: TRBJ2-5; CDR3 protein: CASPALAEYQETQYF; CDR3 DNA: TGTGCCAGCCCTGCCCTAGCGGAGTACCAAGAGACCCAGTACTTC
V gene: TRBV11-2; clone size: -; D gene: TRBD2; J gene: TRBJ2-7; CDR3 protein: CASSLDRRLADLDEQYF; CDR3 DNA: TGTGCCAGCAGCTTAGACCGAAGACTAGCGGATCTCGACGAGCAGTACTTC
V gene: TRBV6-4; clone size: -; D gene: TRBD1; J gene: TRBJ2-7; CDR3 protein: CASSDSGQGDEQYF; CDR3 DNA: TGTGCCAGCAGTGACTCCGGACAGGGCGACGAGCAGTACTTC
V gene: TRBV30; clone size: -; D gene: -; J gene: TRBJ1-2; CDR3 protein: CAWGWIWGYTF; CDR3 DNA: TGTGCCTGGGGGTGGATATGGGGCTACACCTTC
V gene: TRBV7-9; clone size: -; D gene: TRBD1; J gene: TRBJ1-4; CDR3 protein: CASSIGETGAEKLFF; CDR3 DNA: TGTGCCAGCAGCATAGGGGAGACAGGGGCGGAAAAACTGTTTTTT
V gene: TRBV28; clone size: -; D gene: -; J gene: TRBJ2-7; CDR3 protein: CASSPSQGCYEQYF; CDR3 DNA: TGTGCCAGCAGTCCATCACAGGGATGCTACGAGCAGTACTTC
V gene: TRBV11-3; clone size: -; D gene: -; J gene: TRBJ2-1; CDR3 protein: CASSLEHHNNEQFF; CDR3 DNA: TGTGCCAGCAGCTTAGAGCACCACAACAATGAGCAGTTCTTC
V gene: TRBV30; clone size: -; D gene: TRBD1; J gene: TRBJ1-1; CDR3 protein: CASTLLGWDGRGLRNTEAFF; CDR3 DNA: TGTGCCTCAACCCTCCTAGGGTGGGACGGGAGGGGGCTTCGTAACACTGAAGCTTTCTTT
V gene: TRBV1; clone size: -; D gene: -; J gene: TRBJ2-3; CDR3 protein: CTSSQVESGGHRTDTQYF; CDR3 DNA: TGCACCAGCAGCCAAGTGGAGAGCGGGGGCCACCGCACAGATACGCAGTATTTT
V gene: TRBV27; clone size: -; D gene: TRBD2; J gene: TRBJ2-3; CDR3 protein: CASSLRPPYFGLAGRTDTQYF; CDR3 DNA: TGTGCCAGCAGTTTAAGGCCCCCCTATTTCGGACTAGCGGGACGCACAGATACGCAGTATTTT
V gene: TRBV5-4; clone size: -; D gene: TRBD2; J gene: TRBJ2-2; CDR3 protein: CASSLELAGGPDTGELFF; CDR3 DNA: TGTGCCAGCAGCTTGGAGCTGGCGGGAGGGCCGGACACCGGGGAGCTGTTTTTT
V gene: TRBV27; clone size: few; D gene: TRBD2; J gene: TRBJ2-4; CDR3 protein: CASSLSGSGAKNIQYF; CDR3 DNA: TGTGCCAGCAGTTTAAGCGGGAGCGGTGCCAAAAACATTCAGTACTTC
V gene: TRBV27; clone size: -; D gene: -; J gene: TRBJ2-3; CDR3 protein: CASSPRTRTDTQYF; CDR3 DNA: TGTGCCAGCAGTCCCCGAACCCGCACAGATACGCAGTATTTT
V gene: TRBV28; clone size: -; D gene: -; J gene: TRBJ2-3; CDR3 protein: CASRRHRDHTQYF; CDR3 DNA: TGTGCCAGCAGGCGTCACAGGGACCATACGCAGTATTTT
V gene: TRBV7-3; clone size: -; D gene: -; J gene: TRBJ2-1; CDR3 protein: CASSVTGDEQFF; CDR3 DNA: TGTGCCAGCAGCGTAACGGGCGATGAGCAGTTCTTC
V gene: TRBV27; clone size: -; D gene: -; J gene: TRBJ2-3; CDR3 protein: CASSLGFRTDTQYF; CDR3 DNA: TGTGCCAGCAGTTTGGGCTTCCGCACAGATACGCAGTATTTT
V gene: TRBV15; clone size: -; D gene: -; J gene: TRBJ1-1; CDR3 protein: CATSREGNTEAFF; CDR3 DNA: TGTGCCACCAGCAGAGAGGGGAACACTGAAGCTTTCTTT
V gene: TRBV7-2; clone size: -; D gene: TRBD2; J gene: TRBJ2-7; CDR3 protein: CASSLEREFHEQYF; CDR3 DNA: TGTGCCAGCAGCTTAGAGCGGGAGTTCCACGAGCAGTACTTC
V gene: TRBV19; clone size: -; D gene: -; J gene: TRBJ1-2; CDR3 protein: CASSSRTLYGYTF; CDR3 DNA: TGTGCCAGTAGTTCACGGACCCTCTATGGCTACACCTTC
V gene: TRBV11-3; clone size: -; D gene: -; J gene: TRBJ2-7; CDR3 protein: CASKVKTGEMYEQYF; CDR3 DNA: TGTGCCAGCAAGGTCAAAACGGGAGAGATGTACGAGCAGTACTTC
V gene: TRBV14; clone size: -; D gene: TRBD1; J gene: TRBJ2-1; CDR3 protein: CASSPDRDNEQFF; CDR3 DNA: TGTGCCAGCAGCCCCGACAGGGACAATGAGCAGTTCTTC